This record concerns one TCR beta chain sequence. Its antigen is undetermined. The data derive from a study of cytomegalovirus exposure and HLA in healthy donors. Notes on the study in general: While the bulk of TCR sequences proved rare, some public TCRs turned up in many donors. Through in vitro validation, a few CMV-associated chains were shown to be specific for CMV antigens.

The PCR made use of 60 Vbeta and 13 Jbeta primers. In the original analysis: Later analysis identified 80 million to 90 million unique TCR beta chains, approximately 11 million shared. Clones were read by immunoSEQ multiplex PCR, and TCRdb kept only the in-frame ones, dropping some. That table furnishes V, J and clone size, whereas the DNA furnished D and trimming. The table includes 100,000 to 150,000 clones, 10% detected once. This CDR3 is 16 amino acids long. Germline trimming cut 1 base from V and 5 bases from J; bases unmatched to any gene: 4. Germline V gives CDR1 KGHSH, CDR2 LQKENI. The V and J genes are TRBV18 and TRBJ2-1, with TRBD2 matching over 11 bases. This receptor was obtained from a woman aged 18-29 years in good health and CMV-seropositive. The sequenced sample was PBMCs. Here the CDR3 reads CASSPQVLAGDNEQFF. CDR3 DNA: TGTGCCAGCTCACCACAGGTACTAGCGGGAGACAATGAGCAGTTCTTC.